This TCR beta chain was sequenced during a study of T cells in women clearing cervical HPV infection. Study details: Cases: HPV16-related CIN3 or worse on histology, 2 invasive cancers.

TCR beta CDR3 amplified by multiplex PCR from roughly 1,100 ng genomic DNA. Assay: immunoSEQ multiplex PCR; the TCRdb copy retains only in-frame clones and omits some. This table lists about 32,000 clones. All participants had a single incident cervical HPV16 infection, and prevalent HPV16 infections were excluded. This receptor was obtained from a woman aged 18 to 75 with a cervical HPV16 infection that either progressed to CIN3+ or cleared (not recorded which). Sequencing input: blood buffy coat.

The part of the CDR3 DNA that was read is TGTGCCTGGAGTGTACCCACTAGCTCTTACACCCGGGGCGAG. Its protein is CAWSVPTSSYTRGE. The CDR3 in full is CAWSVPTSSYTRGEQYF. V gene TRBV30 combines with J gene TRBJ2-7, with D possibly TRBD2 on 6 matching bases. The CDR3 end lies 3 residues beyond the end of the read and is filled in from the germline J gene. V lost 0 bases and J lost 6, with 24 bases in between. The V gene's germline CDR1 is GTSNPN and CDR2 SVGIG (reference sequence). This CDR3 has 17 amino acids.